Each of the 17 T cell receptor beta chains below was sequenced from the same sample in a study of PD-L1 blockade in urothelial cancer. Time point given: pretreatment peripheral blood. The protocol was immunoSEQ multiplex PCR, while the TCRdb copy is restricted to in-frame clones and leaves out a portion. The sample contains around 57,000 clones, over 75% of which appear only once. The sequencing used PBMCs, collected around atezolizumab (anti-PD-L1) treatment. The receptors here all came from a man aged 70-80 years with urothelial cancer.

This clone was seen more than once but under ten times. The chain couples TRBV11-2 to TRBJ1-2; 9 nucleotides line up with TRBD1. V lost 5 bases, J lost 7 bases, and 11 bases stayed unmatched. The CDR3 is 15 amino acids. CDR1 and CDR2 from the germline V gene are SGHAT and FQNNGV. The CDR3 coding sequence is TGTGCCAGCAGCATAGGGGGACAGGGCCAAGGTGGCTACACCTTC. Amino acids: CASSIGGQGQGGYTF.

CDR3 loop: CASSFTSDEQFF. The CDR3 DNA reads TGCGCCAGCAGCTTTACTAGCGACGAGCAGTTCTTC. The genes are TRBV5-1 and TRBJ2-1, with 7 bases matching TRBD2. V shed 2 bases and J 10 bases; nucleotides not matched to a gene: 3. Germline assignment: CDR1 SGHRS and CDR2 YFSETQ. This CDR3 is built from 12 residues.

V and J are TRBV30 and TRBJ1-2; TRBD1 matches at 8 bases. This CDR3 spans 13 amino acids. V gave up 5 bases and J gave up 7 bases; unmatched junction bases: 9. The germline V gene encodes CDR1 GTSNPN and CDR2 SVGIG (reference sequence). The CDR3 DNA reads as TGTGCCTGGGGCCGGACAGGGTTGAGTGGCTACACCTTC. It translates to CAWGRTGLSGYTF.

The gene calls are TRBV6-4 and TRBJ2-3; 13 nucleotides match TRBD2. Germline V CDR1 and CDR2: MRHNA, SNTAGT. J was trimmed by 0 bases and V by 8 bases; bases with no gene match: 11. The CDR3 spans 18 residues. CDR3 residues: CASLVTSGRFTSTDTQYF. The CDR3, as DNA: TGTGCCAGCCTTGTGACTAGCGGGAGGTTCACTAGCACAGATACGCAGTATTTT.

This clone was seen only a few times. The rearrangement joins TRBV2 to TRBJ2-7, with TRBD1 matching over 8 bases. Trimming took 7 bases from V and 6 from J; bases not matched to a gene: 5. Germline V lookup: CDR1 SNHLY, CDR2 FYNNEI. CDR3 size: 12 residues. DNA for the CDR3: TGTGCCAGCACTGCCACAGGGGGCGAGCAGTACTTC. It specifies CASTATGGEQYF.

The chain couples TRBV5-4 to TRBJ2-1, with 7 bases that match TRBD1. J gave up 7 bases and V 9 bases, and 10 bases lay outside the gene matches. Germline V gene data show CDR1 as SGHNT and CDR2 as YYREEE (reference sequence). There are 13 residues in the CDR3. The CDR3 loop reads CAIHRDSMNEQFF. DNA of the CDR3: TGTGCCATCCACCGGGACAGTATGAATGAGCAGTTCTTC.

The chain combines TRBV2 with TRBJ1-5; no firm D call. The CDR3 is 13 residues long. V shed 4 bases and J shed 2 bases, with 6 bases lying between them. The germline V gene encodes CDR1 SNHLY and CDR2 FYNNEI. The CDR3 sequence: CASSGQGNQPQHF. The DNA of the CDR3 is TGTGCCAGCAGTGGACAAGGCAATCAGCCCCAGCATTTT.

The chain recombines TRBV6-6 with TRBJ2-3; unclear D gene. This CDR3 has 14 amino acids. Germline-derived CDR1 and CDR2 are MNHNY and SVGAGI (reference sequence). Between the trimmed V and J ends, which lost 6 bases and 6 bases, there was a span of 16 bases. In DNA, the CDR3 is TGTGCCAGCAGACTCACGCGTGTTGAGGATACGCAGTATTTT. Amino acid sequence: CASRLTRVEDTQYF.

The chain couples TRBV7-6 to TRBJ2-7; tentatively, D is TRBD1 (5 bases). The CDR3 spans 12 residues. The V gene's germline CDR1 is SGHVS and CDR2 FNYEAQ. V was clipped by 4 bases and J by 2 bases, with 6 bases between them. CDR3 coding DNA: TGTGCCAGCAGCTCAGGGACCTACGAGCAGTACTTC. Translation gives CASSSGTYEQYF.

This rearrangement joins TRBV14 to TRBJ1-1; 7 bases are a match to TRBD1. V shed 0 bases and J 11 bases; nucleotides not matched to a gene: 12. This CDR3 spans 15 amino acids. CDR1 and CDR2 (germline): SGHDN, FVKESK. CDR3 protein: CASSQDRTGLREAFF. The DNA of the CDR3 is TGTGCCAGCAGCCAAGATCGGACAGGTCTACGTGAGGCTTTCTTT.

This clone came up once. The J gene is TRBJ2-7, the V gene TRBV6-1; 11 positions match TRBD1. The CDR3 contains 12 residues. CDR1 and CDR2 from the germline V gene are MNHNS and SASEGT. Trimming took 8 bases from V and 3 from J; bases not matched to a gene: 0. The CDR3: CASGTGGYEQYF. The CDR3 coding sequence is TGTGCCAGCGGGACAGGGGGCTACGAGCAGTACTTC.

CDR3 coding DNA: TGCGCCAGCCGACCCGGGCGGGCTTCCTACGAGCAGTACTTC. Translation: CASRPGRASYEQYF. This chain links TRBV4-1 with TRBJ2-7; possible D gene TRBD2, 5 bases. CDR1 is MGHRA, CDR2 YSYEKL, per germline. V dropped 8 bases and J dropped 1 base, with 15 bases sitting between them. The CDR3 is 14 residues long.

The chain uses TRBV11-3 and TRBJ2-7, with 7 bases fitting TRBD2. Per germline, CDR1 SGHNT and CDR2 YENEEA. V was pared by 0 bases and J by 7 bases, with 3 bases of the junction left unmatched. The CDR3 spans 13 residues. The CDR3 DNA follows: TGTGCCAGCAGCTTAGATCGGGGGGAAGAGCAGTACTTC. Protein: CASSLDRGEEQYF.

The chain carries TRBV6-6 and TRBJ1-1; 7 bases agree with TRBD1. Losses at the gene ends were 2 bases for V and 3 bases for J; bases not matched to a gene: 3. This CDR3 is 14 amino acids long. Per the germline V gene, CDR1 is MNHNY and CDR2 is SVGAGI (reference sequence). The CDR3: CASSYDRVDTEAFF. CDR3 coding DNA: TGTGCCAGCAGTTACGACAGGGTGGACACTGAAGCTTTCTTT.

V usage is TRBV2 and J usage is TRBJ2-7; possibly TRBD2 for D (6 bases). CDR1 and CDR2 (germline): SNHLY, FYNNEI. This CDR3 has 13 amino acids. Trimming took off 5 bases at V and 1 base at J, with 9 bases between the two ends. CDR3 bases: TGTGCCAGCAGTTCTGGGGGGTCCTACGAGCAGTACTTC. Its protein product is CASSSGGSYEQYF.

The chain is built from TRBV2 and TRBJ2-5; 9 bases are a match to TRBD1. Per the germline V gene, CDR1 is SNHLY and CDR2 is FYNNEI. V was pared by 6 bases and J by 2 bases, with 19 bases of the junction left unmatched. CDR3 length: 19 amino acids. Here the CDR3 reads CASRKGQGFTRWGQETQYF. Here the CDR3 DNA reads TGTGCCAGCAGAAAGGGACAGGGATTTACCCGGTGGGGGCAAGAGACCCAGTACTTC.

The genes are TRBV9 and TRBJ2-7; TRBD2 agrees at 8 bases. The CDR3 runs to 15 residues. The V segment lost 2 bases and the J segment 4 bases; nucleotides outside the gene matches: 8. CDR1 and CDR2 from the germline V gene are SGDLS and YYNGEE. This CDR3 is CASSVASGGRYEQYF. CDR3 nucleotide sequence: TGTGCCAGCAGCGTCGCGTCGGGGGGGCGATACGAGCAGTACTTC.